This T cell receptor (beta chain) was recorded in a study of shared clonotypes between healthy human individuals. Study-level information: Every donor yielded three CD4 naive, three CD4 memory, two CD8 naive and one CD8 memory plate. The study, taken as a whole, reports: When naive CD4 clonotypes were compared across a handful of donors, approximately 5% were shared. Among donors, clonotype sharing was expected to be affected by sequencing depth.

Profiled with immunoSEQ multiplex PCR; TCRdb holds only in-frame clones, not every one. The sample contains 1.4 million to 1.5 million clones, roughly 96% of which appear only once. The CDR3 totals 15 residues. With 4 bases removed from V and 2 bases from J, the gap between germline ends came to 14 bases. Germline V gene lookup returns CDR1 SGHNT and CDR2 YYREEE (reference sequence). A note on this clone: Its antigen is unknown.

Source material: naive CD4+ T cells sorted from blood. Documented subset: CD45RA+ positively selected. The chain uses TRBV5-4 and TRBJ2-3; possibly TRBD2 for D (5 bases). The TCR comes from a man aged 30 to 45 in good health. Here the CDR3 reads CASSAPDFVTDTQYF. The CDR3 DNA sequence: TGTGCCAGCAGCGCACCGGACTTTGTCACAGATACGCAGTATTTT.